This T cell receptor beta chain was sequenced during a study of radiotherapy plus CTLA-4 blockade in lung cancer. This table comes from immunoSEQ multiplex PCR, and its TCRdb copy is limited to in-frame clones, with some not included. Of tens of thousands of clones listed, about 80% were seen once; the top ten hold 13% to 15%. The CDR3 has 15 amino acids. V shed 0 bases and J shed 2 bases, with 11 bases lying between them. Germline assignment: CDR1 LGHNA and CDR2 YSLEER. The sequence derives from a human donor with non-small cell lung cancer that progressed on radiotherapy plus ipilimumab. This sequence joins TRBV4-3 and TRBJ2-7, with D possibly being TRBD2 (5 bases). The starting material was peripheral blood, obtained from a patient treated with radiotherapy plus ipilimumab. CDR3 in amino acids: CASSQEVGSPYEQYF. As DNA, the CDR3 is TGCGCCAGCAGCCAAGAGGTGGGGAGCCCCTACGAGCAGTACTTC.